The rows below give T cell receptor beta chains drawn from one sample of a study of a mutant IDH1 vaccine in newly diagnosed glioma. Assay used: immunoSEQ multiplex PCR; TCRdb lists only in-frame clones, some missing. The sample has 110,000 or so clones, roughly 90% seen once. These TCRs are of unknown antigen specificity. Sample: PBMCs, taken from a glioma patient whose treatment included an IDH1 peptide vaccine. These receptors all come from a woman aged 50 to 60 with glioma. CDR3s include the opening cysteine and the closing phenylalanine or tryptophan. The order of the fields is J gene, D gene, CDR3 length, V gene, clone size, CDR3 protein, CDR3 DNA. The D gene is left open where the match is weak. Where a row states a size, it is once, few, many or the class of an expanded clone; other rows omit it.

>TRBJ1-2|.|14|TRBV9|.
CASSVSTSAYGYTF
TGTGCCAGCAGCGTGTCTACATCTGCCTATGGCTACACCTTC
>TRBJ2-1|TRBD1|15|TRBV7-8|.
CASSLEGTAYNEQFF
TGTGCCAGCAGCTTAGAGGGGACAGCATACAATGAGCAGTTCTTC
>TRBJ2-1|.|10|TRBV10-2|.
CASSEREQFF
TGCGCCAGCAGTGAACGCGAGCAGTTCTTC
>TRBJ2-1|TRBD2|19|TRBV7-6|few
CASSLVSLADISSYNEQFF
TGTGCCAGCAGCTTAGTTTCGCTAGCGGACATCAGCTCCTACAATGAGCAGTTCTTC
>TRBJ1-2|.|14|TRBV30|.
CAWSKKQGNYGYTF
TGTGCCTGGAGTAAAAAGCAGGGGAACTATGGCTACACCTTC
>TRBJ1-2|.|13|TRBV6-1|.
CASSVWTIDGYTF
TGTGCCAGCTCGGTTTGGACGATAGATGGCTACACCTTC
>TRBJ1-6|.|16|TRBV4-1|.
CASRPQGSSTNSPLHF
TGCGCCAGCAGACCACAGGGTTCATCAACTAATTCACCCCTCCACTTT
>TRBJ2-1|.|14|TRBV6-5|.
CASSYYGQHNEQFF
TGTGCCAGCAGTTACTACGGACAGCACAATGAGCAGTTCTTC
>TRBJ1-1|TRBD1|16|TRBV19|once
CASSIIQGAVNTEAFF
TGTGCCAGTAGTATAATACAGGGGGCCGTCAACACTGAAGCTTTCTTT
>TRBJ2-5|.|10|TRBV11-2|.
CASSTRTQYF
TGTGCCAGCAGCACTCGGACCCAGTACTTC
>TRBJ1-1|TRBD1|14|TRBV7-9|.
CASSLGSDRGGAFF
TGTGCCAGCAGCTTAGGATCGGACAGGGGAGGAGCTTTCTTT
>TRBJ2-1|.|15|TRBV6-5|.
CASSYQVADYNEQFF
TGTGCCAGCAGTTACCAAGTAGCGGACTACAATGAGCAGTTCTTC
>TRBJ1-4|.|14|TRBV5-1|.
CASSRDGANEKLFF
TGCGCCAGCAGCCGGGACGGAGCTAATGAAAAACTGTTTTTT
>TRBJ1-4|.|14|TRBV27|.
CASSSGRRNEKLFF
TGTGCCAGCAGCTCAGGGAGGCGAAATGAAAAACTGTTTTTT
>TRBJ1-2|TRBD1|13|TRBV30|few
CAWSRDRPYGYTF
TGTGCCTGGAGTCGGGACAGACCCTATGGCTACACCTTC
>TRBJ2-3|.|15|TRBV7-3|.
CASSLTLQGGDTQYF
TGTGCCAGCAGCTTAACTTTACAGGGCGGCGATACGCAGTATTTT
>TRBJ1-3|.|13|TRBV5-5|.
CASSGQTGNTIYF
TGTGCCAGCAGCGGACAAACAGGAAACACCATATATTTT
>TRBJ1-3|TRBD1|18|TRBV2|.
CASSPGQGAKDPGNTIYF
TGTGCCAGCAGTCCGGGACAGGGGGCGAAGGACCCTGGAAACACCATATATTTT
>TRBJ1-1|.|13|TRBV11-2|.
CASSFPGNTEAFF
TGTGCCAGCAGCTTTCCAGGGAACACTGAAGCTTTCTTT
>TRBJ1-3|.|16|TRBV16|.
CASSQLLQSSGNTIYF
TGTGCCAGCAGCCAGCTGCTACAGAGCTCTGGAAACACCATATATTTT
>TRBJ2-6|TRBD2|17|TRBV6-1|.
CASSELADNSGANVLTF
TGTGCCAGCAGTGAGCTAGCGGATAACTCTGGGGCCAACGTCCTGACTTTC
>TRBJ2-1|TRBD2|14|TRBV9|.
CASSADSGMFEQFF
TGTGCCAGCAGCGCCGATAGCGGGATGTTTGAGCAGTTCTTC
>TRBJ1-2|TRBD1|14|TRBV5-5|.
CASSLGTGGYGYTF
TGTGCCAGCAGCCTCGGGACAGGGGGCTATGGCTACACCTTC
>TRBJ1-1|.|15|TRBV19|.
CASSIEGQAVTEAFF
TGTGCCAGTAGTATAGAGGGACAAGCGGTCACTGAAGCTTTCTTT
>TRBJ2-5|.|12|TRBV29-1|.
CSVVRGQETQYF
TGCAGCGTTGTTCGGGGGCAAGAGACCCAGTACTTC
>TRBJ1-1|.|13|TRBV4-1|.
CASSQWENTEAFF
TGCGCCAGCAGCCAATGGGAGAACACTGAAGCTTTCTTT
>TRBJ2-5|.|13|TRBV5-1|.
CASSHQGDQTQYF
TGCGCCAGCAGCCACCAAGGGGATCAGACCCAGTACTTC
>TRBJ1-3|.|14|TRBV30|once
CAWTPVASGNTIYF
TGTGCCTGGACCCCAGTGGCCTCTGGAAACACCATATATTTT
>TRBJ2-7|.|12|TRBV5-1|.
CASSLGVYEQYF
TGCGCCAGCAGCTTGGGAGTGTACGAGCAGTACTTC
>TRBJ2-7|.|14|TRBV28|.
CASSPAGRPYEQYF
TGTGCCAGCAGCCCCGCAGGAAGGCCCTACGAGCAGTACTTC
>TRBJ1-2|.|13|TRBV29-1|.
CSVELRTPYGYTF
TGCAGCGTTGAACTCAGGACACCTTATGGCTACACCTTC
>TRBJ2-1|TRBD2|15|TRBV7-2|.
CASSPGGSSYNEQFF
TGTGCCAGCAGCCCCGGCGGGAGCTCCTACAATGAGCAGTTCTTC
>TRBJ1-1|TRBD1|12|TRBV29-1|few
CIPDRVDTEAFF
TGCATCCCGGACAGGGTGGACACTGAAGCTTTCTTT
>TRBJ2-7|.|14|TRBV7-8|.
CASSPGPRSYEQYF
TGTGCCAGCAGCCCGGGTCCTCGGTCCTACGAGCAGTACTTC
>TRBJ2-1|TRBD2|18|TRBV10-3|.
CAISAIPGLAGGRNEQFF
TGTGCCATCAGTGCAATCCCGGGACTAGCGGGAGGAAGGAATGAGCAGTTCTTC
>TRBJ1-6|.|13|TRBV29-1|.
CSVGEGLNSPLHF
TGCAGCGTTGGGGAGGGCCTTAATTCACCCCTCCACTTT
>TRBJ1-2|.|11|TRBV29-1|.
CSVGQSHGYTF
TGCAGCGTTGGCCAGTCCCATGGCTACACCTTC
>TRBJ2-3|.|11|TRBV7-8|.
CASSPRDTQYF
TGTGCCAGCAGCCCCCGCGATACGCAGTATTTT
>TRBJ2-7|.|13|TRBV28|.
CASSLQGAYEQYF
TGTGCCAGCAGTCTACAGGGAGCCTACGAGCAGTACTTC
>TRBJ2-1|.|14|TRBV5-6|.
CASSFTLTYNEQFF
TGTGCCAGCAGCTTCACACTGACCTACAATGAGCAGTTCTTC
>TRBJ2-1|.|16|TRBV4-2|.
CASSQDRGSSYNEQFF
TGTGCCAGCAGCCAAGATCGCGGGTCGTCCTACAATGAGCAGTTCTTC
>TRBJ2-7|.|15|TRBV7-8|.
CASSLAGGTPYEQYF
TGTGCCAGCAGCTTAGCGGGCGGAACTCCTTACGAGCAGTACTTC
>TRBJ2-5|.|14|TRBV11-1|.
CASSSRDVGETQYF
TGTGCCAGCAGCTCCCGGGACGTTGGAGAGACCCAGTACTTC
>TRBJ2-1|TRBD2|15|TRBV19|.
CASSIGGRAGDEQFF
TGTGCCAGTAGTATTGGCGGGAGGGCCGGGGATGAGCAGTTCTTC
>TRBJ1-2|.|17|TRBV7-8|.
CASSLGGGGAWNYGYTF
TGTGCCAGCAGCTTAGGTGGCGGGGGGGCCTGGAACTATGGCTACACCTTC
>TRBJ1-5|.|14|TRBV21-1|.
CASSRRYSNQPQHF
TGTGCCAGCAGCCGGAGATATAGCAATCAGCCCCAGCATTTT
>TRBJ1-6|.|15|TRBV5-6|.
CASSTGGSYNSPLHF
TGTGCCAGCAGCACCGGGGGTTCCTATAATTCACCCCTCCACTTT
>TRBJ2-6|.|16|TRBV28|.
CASSKPTLSGANVLTF
TGTGCCAGCAGTAAACCCACCCTCTCTGGGGCCAACGTCCTGACTTTC
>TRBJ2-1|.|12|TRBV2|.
CASTLRRDEQFF
TGTGCCAGCACCCTAAGGAGGGATGAGCAGTTCTTC
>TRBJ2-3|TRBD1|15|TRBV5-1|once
CASSGTGRATDTQYF
TGCGCCAGCAGCGGGACAGGGAGGGCCACAGATACGCAGTATTTT
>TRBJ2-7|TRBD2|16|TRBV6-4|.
CASSDSASGYSYEQYF
TGTGCCAGCAGTGACTCGGCTAGCGGTTATTCCTACGAGCAGTACTTC
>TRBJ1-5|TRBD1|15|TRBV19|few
CASSVDRERGQPQHF
TGTGCCAGTAGTGTAGACAGGGAACGAGGTCAGCCCCAGCATTTT
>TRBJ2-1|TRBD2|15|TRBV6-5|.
CASSYSGLAGDEQFF
TGTGCCAGCAGTTACTCTGGACTAGCGGGGGATGAGCAGTTCTTC
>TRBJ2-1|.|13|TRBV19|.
CASGAGSYNEQFF
TGTGCCAGTGGAGCAGGGAGCTACAATGAGCAGTTCTTC
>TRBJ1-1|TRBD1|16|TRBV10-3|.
CAISESIDRVDTEAFF
TGTGCCATCAGTGAGTCGATCGACAGGGTGGACACTGAAGCTTTCTTT
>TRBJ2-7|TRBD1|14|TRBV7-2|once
CASSVRQGAHEQYF
TGTGCCAGCAGCGTACGACAGGGGGCCCACGAGCAGTACTTC
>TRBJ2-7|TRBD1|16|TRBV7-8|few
CASSPYRGPSSYEQYF
TGTGCCAGCAGCCCCTACAGGGGACCATCTTCCTACGAGCAGTACTTC
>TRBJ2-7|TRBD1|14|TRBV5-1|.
CASSNRGVSYEQYF
TGCGCCAGCTCGAACAGGGGAGTCTCCTACGAGCAGTACTTC
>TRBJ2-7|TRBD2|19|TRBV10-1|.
CASSEKGPSGSREGYEQYF
TGCGCCAGCAGTGAGAAGGGGCCTAGCGGGAGCAGGGAGGGCTACGAGCAGTACTTC
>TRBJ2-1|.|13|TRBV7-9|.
CASSPWPYNEQFF
TGTGCCAGCAGCCCGTGGCCCTACAATGAGCAGTTCTTC